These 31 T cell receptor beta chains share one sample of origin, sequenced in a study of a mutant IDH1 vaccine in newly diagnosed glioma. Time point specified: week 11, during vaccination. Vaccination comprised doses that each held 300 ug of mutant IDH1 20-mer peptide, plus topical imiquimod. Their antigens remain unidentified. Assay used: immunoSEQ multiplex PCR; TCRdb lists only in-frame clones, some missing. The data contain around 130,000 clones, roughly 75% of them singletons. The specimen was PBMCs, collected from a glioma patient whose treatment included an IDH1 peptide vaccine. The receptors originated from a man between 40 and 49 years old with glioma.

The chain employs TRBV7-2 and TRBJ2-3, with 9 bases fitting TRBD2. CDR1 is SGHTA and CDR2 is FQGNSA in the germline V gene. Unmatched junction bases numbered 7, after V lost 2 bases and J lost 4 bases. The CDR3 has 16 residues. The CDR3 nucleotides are TGTGCCAGCAGCTTAAAGCGGGGGGCCAGTGCAGATACGCAGTATTTT. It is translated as CASSLKRGASADTQYF. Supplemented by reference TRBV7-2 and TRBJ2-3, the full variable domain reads GAGVSQSPSNKVTEKGKDVELRCDPISGHTALYWYRQSLGQGLEFLIYFQGNSAPDKSGLPSDRFSAERTGGSVSTLTIQRTQQEDSAVYLCASSLKRGASADTQYFGPGTRLTVL.

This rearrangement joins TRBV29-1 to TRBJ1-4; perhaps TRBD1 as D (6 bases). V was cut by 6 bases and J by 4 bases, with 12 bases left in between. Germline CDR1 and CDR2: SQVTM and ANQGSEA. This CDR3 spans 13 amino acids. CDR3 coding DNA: TGCAGCGTGAAAACAGGGAATAATGAAAAACTGTTTTTT. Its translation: CSVKTGNNEKLFF.

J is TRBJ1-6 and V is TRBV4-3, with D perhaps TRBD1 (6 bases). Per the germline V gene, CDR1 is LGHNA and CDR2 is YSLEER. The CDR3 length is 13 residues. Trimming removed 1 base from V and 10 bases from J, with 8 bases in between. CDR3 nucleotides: TGCGCCAGCAGCCAAGCAGGGGACTCACCCCTCCACTTT. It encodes CASSQAGDSPLHF.

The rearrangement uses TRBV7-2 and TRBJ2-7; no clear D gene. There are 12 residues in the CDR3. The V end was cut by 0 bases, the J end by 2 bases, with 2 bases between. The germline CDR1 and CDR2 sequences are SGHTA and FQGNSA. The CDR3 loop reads CASSLAAYEQYF. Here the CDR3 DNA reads TGTGCCAGCAGCTTAGCGGCCTACGAGCAGTACTTC. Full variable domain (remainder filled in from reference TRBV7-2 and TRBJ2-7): GAGVSQSPSNKVTEKGKDVELRCDPISGHTALYWYRQSLGQGLEFLIYFQGNSAPDKSGLPSDRFSAERTGGSVSTLTIQRTQQEDSAVYLCASSLAAYEQYFGPGTRLTVT.

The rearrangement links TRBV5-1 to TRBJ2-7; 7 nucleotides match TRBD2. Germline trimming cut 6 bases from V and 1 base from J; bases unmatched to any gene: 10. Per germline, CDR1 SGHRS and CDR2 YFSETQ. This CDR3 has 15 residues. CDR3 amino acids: CASTLVSSGSYEQYF. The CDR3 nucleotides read TGCGCCAGCACCCTGGTTTCTAGCGGTTCCTACGAGCAGTACTTC.

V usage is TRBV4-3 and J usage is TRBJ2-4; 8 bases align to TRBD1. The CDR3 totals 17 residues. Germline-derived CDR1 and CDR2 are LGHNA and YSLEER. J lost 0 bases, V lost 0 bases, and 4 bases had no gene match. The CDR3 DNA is TGCGCCAGCAGCCAAGACTGGACAGGGTTAGCCAAAAACATTCAGTACTTC. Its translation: CASSQDWTGLAKNIQYF.

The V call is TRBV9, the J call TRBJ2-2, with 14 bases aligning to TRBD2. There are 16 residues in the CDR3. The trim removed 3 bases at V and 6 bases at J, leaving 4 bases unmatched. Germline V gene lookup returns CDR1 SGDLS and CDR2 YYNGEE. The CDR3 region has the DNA TGTGCCAGCAGCGGAAGACTAGCGGGAGGGCCCGGGGAGCTGTTTTTT. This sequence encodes CASSGRLAGGPGELFF. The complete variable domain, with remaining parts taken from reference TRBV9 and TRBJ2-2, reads DSGVTQTPKHLITATGQRVTLRCSPRSGDLSVYWYQQSLDQGLQFLIQYYNGEERAKGNILERFSAQQFPDLHSELNLSSLELGDSALYFCASSGRLAGGPGELFFGEGSRLTVL.

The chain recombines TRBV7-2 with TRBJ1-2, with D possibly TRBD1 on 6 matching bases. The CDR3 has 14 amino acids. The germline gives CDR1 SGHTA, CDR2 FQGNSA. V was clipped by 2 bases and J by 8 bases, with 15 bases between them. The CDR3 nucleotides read TGTGCCAGCAGCTTATCCTCGGGGGCGCGGGGCTACACCTTC. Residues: CASSLSSGARGYTF.

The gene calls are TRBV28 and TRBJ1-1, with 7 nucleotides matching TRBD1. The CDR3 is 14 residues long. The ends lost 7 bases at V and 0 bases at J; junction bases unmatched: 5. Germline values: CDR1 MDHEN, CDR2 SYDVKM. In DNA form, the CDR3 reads TGTGCCAGCATGACAGGGACCTTGAACACTGAAGCTTTCTTT. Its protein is CASMTGTLNTEAFF.

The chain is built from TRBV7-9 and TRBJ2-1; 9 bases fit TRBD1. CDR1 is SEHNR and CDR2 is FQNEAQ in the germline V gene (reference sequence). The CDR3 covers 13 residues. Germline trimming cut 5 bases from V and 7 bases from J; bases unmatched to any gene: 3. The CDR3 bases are TGTGCCAGCAGCCGCGGACAGGGGAATGAGCAGTTCTTC. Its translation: CASSRGQGNEQFF.

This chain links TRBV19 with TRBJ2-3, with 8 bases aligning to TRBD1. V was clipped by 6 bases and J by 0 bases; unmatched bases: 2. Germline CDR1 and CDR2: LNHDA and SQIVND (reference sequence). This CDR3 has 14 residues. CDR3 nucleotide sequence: TGTGCCAGTAGCCAGGGGGCTAGCACAGATACGCAGTATTTT. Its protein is CASSQGASTDTQYF.

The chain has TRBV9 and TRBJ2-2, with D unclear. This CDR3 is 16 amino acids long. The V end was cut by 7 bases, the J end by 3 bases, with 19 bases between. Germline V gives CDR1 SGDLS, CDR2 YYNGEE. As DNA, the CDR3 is TGTGCCAGCGGCCCCCGATCTCAGCCCCACACCGGGGAGCTGTTTTTT. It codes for CASGPRSQPHTGELFF.

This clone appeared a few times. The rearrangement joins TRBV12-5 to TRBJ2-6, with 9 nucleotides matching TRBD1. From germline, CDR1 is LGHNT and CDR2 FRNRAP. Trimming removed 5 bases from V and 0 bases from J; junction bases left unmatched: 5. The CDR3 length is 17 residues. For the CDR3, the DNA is TGTGCTAGTGGTCCGGGACAGGGTGACTCTGGGGCCAACGTCCTGACTTTC. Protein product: CASGPGQGDSGANVLTF.

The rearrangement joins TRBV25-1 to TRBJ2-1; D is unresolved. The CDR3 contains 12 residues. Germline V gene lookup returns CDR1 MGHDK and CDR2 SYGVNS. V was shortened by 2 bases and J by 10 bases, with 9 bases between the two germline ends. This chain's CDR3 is CASSESGVEQFF. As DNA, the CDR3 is TGTGCCAGCAGTGAAAGTGGAGTGGAGCAGTTCTTC.

CDR3 DNA: TGCGCCAGCAGCTTCCGGCTAGCGGGGGGAAGAGGGAATGAGCAGTTCTTC. The encoded protein is CASSFRLAGGRGNEQFF. The chain recombines TRBV5-1 with TRBJ2-1; 11 bases are a match to TRBD2. This CDR3 has 17 amino acids. Trimming cost V 2 bases and J 7 bases; bases outside gene matches: 11. CDR1 and CDR2 (germline): SGHRS, YFSETQ.

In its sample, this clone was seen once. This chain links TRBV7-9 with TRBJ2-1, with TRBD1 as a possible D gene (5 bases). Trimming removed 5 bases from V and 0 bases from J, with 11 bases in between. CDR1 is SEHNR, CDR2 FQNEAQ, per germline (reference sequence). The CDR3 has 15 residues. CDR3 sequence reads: CASSLRQGSYNEQFF. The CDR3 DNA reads TGTGCCAGCAGCCTTCGCCAGGGCTCCTACAATGAGCAGTTCTTC.

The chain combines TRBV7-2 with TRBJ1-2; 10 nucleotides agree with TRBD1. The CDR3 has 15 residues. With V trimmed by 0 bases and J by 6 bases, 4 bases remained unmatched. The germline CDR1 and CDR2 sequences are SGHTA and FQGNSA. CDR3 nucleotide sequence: TGTGCCAGCAGCTTAGCCGGGACAGGGGCACATGGCTACACCTTC. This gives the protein CASSLAGTGAHGYTF.

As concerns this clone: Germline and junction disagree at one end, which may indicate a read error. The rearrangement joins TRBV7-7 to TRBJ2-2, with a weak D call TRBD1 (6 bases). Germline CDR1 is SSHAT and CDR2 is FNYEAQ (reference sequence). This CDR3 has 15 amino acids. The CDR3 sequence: CASSLGAGATGELFF. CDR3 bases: TGTGCTAGCAGCTTAGGGGCAGGGGCGACCGGGGAGCTGTTTTTT. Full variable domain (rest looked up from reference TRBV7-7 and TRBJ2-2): GAGVSQSPRYKVTKRGQDVTLRCDPISSHATLYWYQQALGQGPEFLTYFNYEAQPDKSGLPSDRFSAERPEGSISTLTIQRTEQRDSAMYRCASSLGAGATGELFFGEGSRLTVL.

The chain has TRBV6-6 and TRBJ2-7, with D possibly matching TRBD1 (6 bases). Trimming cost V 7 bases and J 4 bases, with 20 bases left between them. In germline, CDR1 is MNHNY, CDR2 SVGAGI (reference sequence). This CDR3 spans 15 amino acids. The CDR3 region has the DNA TGTGCCAGCACTAGGGGACACCCCGGGACATACGAGCAGTACTTC. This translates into CASTRGHPGTYEQYF.

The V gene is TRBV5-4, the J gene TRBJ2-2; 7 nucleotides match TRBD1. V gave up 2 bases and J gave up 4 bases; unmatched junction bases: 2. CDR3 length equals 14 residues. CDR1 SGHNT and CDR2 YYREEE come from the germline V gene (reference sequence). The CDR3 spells CASSFNRGTGELFF. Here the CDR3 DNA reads TGTGCCAGCAGCTTTAACAGGGGCACCGGGGAGCTGTTTTTT.

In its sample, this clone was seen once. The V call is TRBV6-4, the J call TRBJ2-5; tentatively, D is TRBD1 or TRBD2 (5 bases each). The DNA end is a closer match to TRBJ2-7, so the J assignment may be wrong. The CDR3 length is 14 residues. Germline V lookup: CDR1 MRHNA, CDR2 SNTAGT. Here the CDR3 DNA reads TGTGCCAGCAGCCCGATGGGGGTGGGAGACGAGCAGTACTTC. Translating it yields CASSPMGVGDEQYF.

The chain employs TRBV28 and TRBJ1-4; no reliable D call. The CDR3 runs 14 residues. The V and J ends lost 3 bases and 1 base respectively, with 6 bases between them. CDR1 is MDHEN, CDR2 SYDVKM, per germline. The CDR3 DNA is TGTGCCAGCAGTTTCGACCTAACTAATGAAAAACTGTTTTTT. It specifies CASSFDLTNEKLFF. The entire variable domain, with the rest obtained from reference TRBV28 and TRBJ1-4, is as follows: DVKVTQSSRYLVKRTGEKVFLECVQDMDHENMFWYRQDPGLGLRLIYFSYDVKMKEKGDIPEGYSVSREKKERFSLILESASTNQTSMYLCASSFDLTNEKLFFGSGTQLSVL.

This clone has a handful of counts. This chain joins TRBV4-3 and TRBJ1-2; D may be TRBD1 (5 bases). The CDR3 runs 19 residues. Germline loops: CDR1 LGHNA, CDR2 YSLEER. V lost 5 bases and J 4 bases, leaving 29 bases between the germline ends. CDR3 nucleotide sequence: TGCGCCAGCAGCATGGGGGGAGGAGACAAATCATACCGTGTCTATGGCTACACCTTC. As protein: CASSMGGGDKSYRVYGYTF.

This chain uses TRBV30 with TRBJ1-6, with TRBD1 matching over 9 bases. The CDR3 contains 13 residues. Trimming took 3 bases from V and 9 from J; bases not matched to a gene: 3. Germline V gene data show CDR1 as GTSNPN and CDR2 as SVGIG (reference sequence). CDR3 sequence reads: CAWRGQGRSPLHF. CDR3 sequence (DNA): TGTGCCTGGAGGGGACAGGGACGTTCACCCCTCCACTTT.

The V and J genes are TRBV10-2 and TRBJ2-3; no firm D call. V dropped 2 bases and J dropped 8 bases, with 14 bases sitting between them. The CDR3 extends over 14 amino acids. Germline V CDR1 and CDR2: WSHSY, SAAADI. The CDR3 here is CASSERRSVATQYF. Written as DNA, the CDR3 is TGCGCCAGCAGTGAGCGGCGGTCCGTGGCTACGCAGTATTTT.

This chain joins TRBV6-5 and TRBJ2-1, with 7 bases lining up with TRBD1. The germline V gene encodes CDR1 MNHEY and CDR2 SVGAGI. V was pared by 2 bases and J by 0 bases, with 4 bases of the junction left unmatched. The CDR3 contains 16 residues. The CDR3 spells CASSYAGGSSYNEQFF. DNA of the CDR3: TGTGCCAGCAGTTACGCAGGGGGTAGCTCCTACAATGAGCAGTTCTTC.

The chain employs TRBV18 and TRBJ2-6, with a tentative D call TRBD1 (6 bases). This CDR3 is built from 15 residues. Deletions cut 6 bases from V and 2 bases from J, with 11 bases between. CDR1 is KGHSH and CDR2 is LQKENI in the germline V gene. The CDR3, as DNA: TGTGCCAGCTCCCAACAGGGAGCTGGGGCCAACGTCCTGACTTTC. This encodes CASSQQGAGANVLTF.

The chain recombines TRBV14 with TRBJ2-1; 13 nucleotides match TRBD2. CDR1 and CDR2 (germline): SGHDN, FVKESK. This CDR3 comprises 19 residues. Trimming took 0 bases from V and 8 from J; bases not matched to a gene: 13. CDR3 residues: CASSQEGLAGPPLRDEQFF. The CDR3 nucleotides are TGTGCCAGCAGCCAAGAGGGACTAGCGGGGCCCCCCCTACGGGATGAGCAGTTCTTC.

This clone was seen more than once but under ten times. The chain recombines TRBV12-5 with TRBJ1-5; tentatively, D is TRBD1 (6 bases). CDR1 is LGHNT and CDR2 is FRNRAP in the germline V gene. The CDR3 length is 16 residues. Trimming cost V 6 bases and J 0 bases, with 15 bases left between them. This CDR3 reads CASGPRDTDSNQPQHF. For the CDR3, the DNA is TGTGCTAGTGGCCCCCGGGACACCGATAGCAATCAGCCCCAGCATTTT. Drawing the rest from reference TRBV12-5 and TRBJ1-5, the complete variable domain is DARVTQTPRHKVTEMGQEVTMRCQPILGHNTVFWYRQTMMQGLELLAYFRNRAPLDDSGMPKDRFSAEMPDATLATLKIQPSEPRDSAVYFCASGPRDTDSNQPQHFGDGTRLSIL.

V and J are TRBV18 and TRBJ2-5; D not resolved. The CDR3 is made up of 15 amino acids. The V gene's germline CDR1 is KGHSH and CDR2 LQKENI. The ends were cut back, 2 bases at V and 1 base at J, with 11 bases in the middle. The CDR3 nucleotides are TGTGCCAGCTCACCATGGGCGTCCGGCCAAGAGACCCAGTACTTC. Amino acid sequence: CASSPWASGQETQYF.

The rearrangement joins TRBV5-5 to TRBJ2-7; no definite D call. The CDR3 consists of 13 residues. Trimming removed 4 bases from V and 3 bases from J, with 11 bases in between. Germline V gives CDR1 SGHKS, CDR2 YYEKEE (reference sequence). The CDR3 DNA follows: TGTGCCAGCAGCCCGGGCAGGTTCTACGAGCAGTACTTC. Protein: CASSPGRFYEQYF. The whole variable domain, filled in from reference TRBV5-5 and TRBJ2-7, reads DAGVTQSPTHLIKTRGQQVTLRCSPISGHKSVSWYQQVLGQGPQFIFQYYEKEERGRGNFPDRFSARQFPNYSSELNVNALLLGDSALYLCASSPGRFYEQYFGPGTRLTVT.